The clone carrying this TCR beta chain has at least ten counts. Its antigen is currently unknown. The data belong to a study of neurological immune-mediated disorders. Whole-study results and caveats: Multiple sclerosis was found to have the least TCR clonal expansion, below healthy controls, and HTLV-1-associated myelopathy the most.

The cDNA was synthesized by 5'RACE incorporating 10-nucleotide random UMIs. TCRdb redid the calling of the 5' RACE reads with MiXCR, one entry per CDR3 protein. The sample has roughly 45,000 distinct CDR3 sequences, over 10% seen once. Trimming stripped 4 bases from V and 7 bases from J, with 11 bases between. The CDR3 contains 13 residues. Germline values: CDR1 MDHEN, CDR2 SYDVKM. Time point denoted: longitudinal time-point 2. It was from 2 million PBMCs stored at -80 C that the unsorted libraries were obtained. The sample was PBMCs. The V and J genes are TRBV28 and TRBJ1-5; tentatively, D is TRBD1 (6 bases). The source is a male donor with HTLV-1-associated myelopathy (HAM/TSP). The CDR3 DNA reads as TGTGCCAGCAGTTCCAGGGGAAGGCAGCCCCAGCATTTT. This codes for CASSSRGRQPQHF.